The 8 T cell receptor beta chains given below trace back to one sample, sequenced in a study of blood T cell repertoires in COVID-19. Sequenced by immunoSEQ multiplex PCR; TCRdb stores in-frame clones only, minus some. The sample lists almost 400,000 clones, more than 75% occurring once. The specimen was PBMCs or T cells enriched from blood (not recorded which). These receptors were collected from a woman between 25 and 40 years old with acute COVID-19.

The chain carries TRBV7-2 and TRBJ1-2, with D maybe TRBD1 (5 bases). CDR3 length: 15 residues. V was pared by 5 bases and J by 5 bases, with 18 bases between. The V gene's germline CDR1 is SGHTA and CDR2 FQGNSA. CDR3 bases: TGTGCCAGCAGCCTCCAGGGAAGGGCACGATATGGCTACACCTTC. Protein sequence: CASSLQGRARYGYTF.

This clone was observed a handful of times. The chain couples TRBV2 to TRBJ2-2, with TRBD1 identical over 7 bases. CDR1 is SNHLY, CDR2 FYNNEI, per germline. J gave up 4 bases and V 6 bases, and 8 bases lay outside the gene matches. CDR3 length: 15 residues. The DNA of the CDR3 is TGTGCCAGCAGCGCCGCGACAGGGATCACCGGGGAGCTGTTTTTT. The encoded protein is CASSAATGITGELFF.

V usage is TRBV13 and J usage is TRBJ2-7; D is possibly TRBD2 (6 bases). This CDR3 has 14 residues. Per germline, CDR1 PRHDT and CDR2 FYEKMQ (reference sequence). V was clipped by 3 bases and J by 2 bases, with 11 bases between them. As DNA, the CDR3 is TGTGCCAGCAGCTTGGGAGGACGTACCTACGAGCAGTACTTC. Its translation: CASSLGGRTYEQYF. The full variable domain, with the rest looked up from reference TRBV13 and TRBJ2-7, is AAGVIQSPRHLIKEKRETATLKCYPIPRHDTVYWYQQGPGQDPQFLISFYEKMQSDKGSIPDRFSAQQFSDYHSELNMSSLELGDSALYFCASSLGGRTYEQYFGPGTRLTVT.

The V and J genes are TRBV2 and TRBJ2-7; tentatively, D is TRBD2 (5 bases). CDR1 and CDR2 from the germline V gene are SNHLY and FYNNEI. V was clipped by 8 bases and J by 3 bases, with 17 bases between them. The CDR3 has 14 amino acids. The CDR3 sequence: CASGGRRQHYEQYF. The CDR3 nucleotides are TGTGCCAGCGGAGGACGGAGACAACACTACGAGCAGTACTTC.

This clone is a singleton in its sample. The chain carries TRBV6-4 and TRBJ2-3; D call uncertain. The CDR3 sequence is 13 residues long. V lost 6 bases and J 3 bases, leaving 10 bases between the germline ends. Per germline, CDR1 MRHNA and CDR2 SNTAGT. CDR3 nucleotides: TGTGCCAGCAGCGCCCGCGAAACAGATACGCAGTATTTT. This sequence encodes CASSARETDTQYF.

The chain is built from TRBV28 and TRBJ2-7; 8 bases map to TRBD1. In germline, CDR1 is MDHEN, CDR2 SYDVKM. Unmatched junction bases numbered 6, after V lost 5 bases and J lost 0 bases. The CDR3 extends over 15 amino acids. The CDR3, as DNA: TGTGCCAGCAGTCCCGACAGGGGATCCTCCTACGAGCAGTACTTC. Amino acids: CASSPDRGSSYEQYF.

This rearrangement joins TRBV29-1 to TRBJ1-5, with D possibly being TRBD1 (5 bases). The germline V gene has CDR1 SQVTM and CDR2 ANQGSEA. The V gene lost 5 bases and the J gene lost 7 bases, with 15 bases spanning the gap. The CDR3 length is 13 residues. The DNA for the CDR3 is TGCAGCGTTTCGCAGGGTTCACGGCAGCCCCAGCATTTT. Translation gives CSVSQGSRQPQHF.

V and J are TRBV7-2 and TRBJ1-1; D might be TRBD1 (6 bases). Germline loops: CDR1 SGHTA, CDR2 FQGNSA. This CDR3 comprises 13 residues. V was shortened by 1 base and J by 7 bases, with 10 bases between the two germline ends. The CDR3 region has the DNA TGTGCCAGCAGCTTAGGGACAGACTATGAAGCTTTCTTT. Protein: CASSLGTDYEAFF.